This T cell receptor (beta chain) was identified in a study of T cells in women clearing cervical HPV infection. The CDR3 consists of 14 residues. The germline CDR1 and CDR2 sequences are SGHRS and YFSETQ. Clones were sequenced by immunoSEQ multiplex PCR, and TCRdb holds only the in-frame ones, with some missing. The table for this sample gives 15,000 to 20,000 clones. Of note for this clone: The read is 3 residues too short to cover the CDR3 end, so that end is filled in from the germline J gene.

V usage is TRBV5-1 and J usage is TRBJ2-2; D uncertain. Sequenced: blood buffy coat. The receptor's source is a woman between 18 and 69 years old with a cervical HPV16 infection that either progressed to CIN3+ or cleared (not recorded which). The part of the CDR3 DNA that was read is TGCGCCAGCAGCTTACAGACCCTCAATTCACCG. Its translation: CASSLQTLNSP. The CDR3 in full is CASSLQTLNSPLFF.